The 5 T cell receptor beta chains below come from one sample, sequenced in a study of blood T cell repertoires in COVID-19. Here immunoSEQ multiplex PCR was the method, and the copy in TCRdb shows in-frame clones only, minus some. The profile shows approximately 69,000 clones, roughly 80% of them singletons. The specimen was peripheral blood. The receptors come from a woman over 75 with acute or convalescent COVID-19.

The chain recombines TRBV10-1 with TRBJ1-2; D is possibly TRBD1 (5 bases). The germline V gene encodes CDR1 WNHNN and CDR2 SYGVQD (reference sequence). This CDR3 region has 13 residues. V lost 0 bases and J 8 bases, leaving 10 bases between the germline ends. The CDR3 is CASSESRAVGYTF. For the CDR3, the DNA is TGCGCCAGCAGTGAGTCCAGGGCGGTAGGCTACACCTTC.

This clone was observed a few times. The V gene is TRBV15, the J gene TRBJ1-1; TRBD1 matches at 9 bases. Trimming removed 5 bases from V and 6 bases from J; junction bases left unmatched: 13. The CDR3 length is 16 residues. Germline V CDR1 and CDR2: LNHNV, YYDKDF (reference sequence). CDR3 sequence reads: CATSPSSYRGRAEAFF. The CDR3 nucleotides read TGTGCCACCAGCCCCAGTTCCTACAGGGGGCGTGCTGAAGCTTTCTTT.

The chain is built from TRBV7-9 and TRBJ1-6, with D possibly matching TRBD1 (6 bases). The CDR3 contains 19 residues. V was clipped by 1 base and J by 4 bases, with 20 bases between them. CDR1 is SEHNR and CDR2 is FQNEAQ in the germline V gene (reference sequence). The CDR3 nucleotides are TGTGCCAGCAGCTTAGTAGGTCTGACAGGCCGGAGGTATAATTCACCCCTCCACTTT. Protein: CASSLVGLTGRRYNSPLHF.

This clone was seen once. V and J are TRBV12-3 or TRBV12-4 and TRBJ2-5, with 7 bases aligning to TRBD1. The CDR3 is made up of 13 amino acids. J gave up 6 bases and V 3 bases, and 4 bases lay outside the gene matches. Here the CDR3 reads CASSLGQIQTQYF. CDR3 sequence (DNA): TGTGCCAGCAGTTTGGGACAGATACAGACCCAGTACTTC.

The chain joins TRBV6-6 to TRBJ1-1; no clear D. V shed 3 bases and J shed 1 base, with 9 bases lying between them. The CDR3 consists of 14 residues. Germline values: CDR1 MNHNY, CDR2 SVGAGI (reference sequence). The CDR3 coding sequence is TGTGCCAGCAGTTATGAGGAGAGGAACACTGAAGCTTTCTTT. Amino acid sequence: CASSYEERNTEAFF.